These T cell receptor beta chains were read from a single sample in a study of CD8 T cells in Susac syndrome. One entry per CDR3 protein results from TCRdb running MiXCR on the immunoSEQ multiplex PCR reads. The table includes around 70,000 distinct CDR3 sequences, approximately 94% detected once. The specimen sequenced was CD8+ T cells from PBMCs. The receptors were gathered from a human donor with multiple sclerosis. CDR3s include the opening cysteine and the closing phenylalanine or tryptophan. A D gene is named only where the DNA matches it firmly. Only part of the rows carry a size: once, few, many, or a class if the clone is expanded.

J | size | V | D | CDR3 | DNA
TRBJ2-5 | . | TRBV29-1 | . | CSVMTGLEETQYF | TGCAGCGTTATGACAGGATTAGAAGAGACCCAGTACTTC
TRBJ1-2 | . | TRBV2 | . | CASSEAGRGYGGYTF | TGTGCCAGCAGTGAAGCGGGTCGAGGGTATGGTGGCTACACCTTC
TRBJ1-2 | . | TRBV28 | . | CASGSYGEGYTF | TGTGCCAGCGGGTCGTACGGTGAAGGCTACACCTTC
TRBJ2-3 | . | TRBV3-1 | TRBD2 | CASSWRTSGSTDTQYF | TGTGCCAGCAGCTGGAGGACTAGCGGGAGCACAGATACGCAGTATTTT
TRBJ2-7 | . | TRBV29-1 | . | CSVYKTGSYEQYF | TGCAGCGTGTACAAGACGGGTTCCTACGAGCAGTACTTC
TRBJ2-1 | once | TRBV29-1 | . | CSVPPMGADEQFF | TGCAGCGTCCCGCCCATGGGGGCTGATGAGCAGTTCTTC
TRBJ2-2 | . | TRBV20-1 | . | CSARHREGGELFF | TGCAGTGCTAGACACAGGGAGGGCGGGGAGCTGTTTTTT
TRBJ2-7 | . | TRBV20-1 | TRBD2 | CSARVAGGVYEQYF | TGCAGTGCTAGAGTAGCGGGAGGAGTGTACGAGCAGTACTTC
TRBJ2-5 | . | TRBV4-2 | . | CASSQDRGGQETQYF | TGTGCCAGCAGCCAAGATAGGGGGGGCCAAGAGACCCAGTACTTC
TRBJ2-7 | few | TRBV6-1 | . | CASTTTGISYEQYF | TGTGCCAGCACCACTACAGGGATCTCCTACGAGCAGTACTTC
TRBJ2-2 | . | TRBV9 | TRBD1 | CASSVPYGTGSSGELFF | TGTGCCAGCAGCGTACCCTACGGGACAGGCTCTTCCGGGGAGCTGTTTTTT
TRBJ2-2 | . | TRBV7-9 | . | CASSPPGSTGELFF | TGTGCCAGCAGCCCCCCAGGGAGCACCGGGGAGCTGTTTTTT
TRBJ2-7 | . | TRBV28 | . | CASSLFGTLSSYEQYF | TGTGCCAGCAGTTTATTCGGCACTCTAAGCTCCTACGAGCAGTACTTC
TRBJ2-5 | . | TRBV6-5 | . | CASSYRPGGLETQYF | TGTGCCAGCAGTTACCGACCCGGGGGGCTTGAGACCCAGTACTTC
TRBJ2-1 | . | TRBV7-2 | TRBD2 | CASSLSSGASSYNEQFF | TGTGCCAGCAGCTTAAGTAGCGGGGCGAGCTCCTACAATGAGCAGTTCTTC
TRBJ1-2 | . | TRBV7-9 | . | CASSGSTYGYTF | TGTGCCAGCAGCGGGAGTACCTATGGCTACACCTTC
TRBJ2-3 | . | TRBV9 | . | CASSVATVPEDTQYF | TGTGCCAGCAGCGTAGCTACGGTCCCTGAGGATACGCAGTATTTT
TRBJ2-5 | . | TRBV29-1 | . | CSVDLRDSQETQYF | TGCAGCGTTGACCTCCGGGACTCTCAAGAGACCCAGTACTTC
TRBJ2-3 | . | TRBV7-9 | TRBD2 | CASSLGPSGVTDTQYF | TGTGCCAGCAGCTTAGGGCCTAGCGGGGTCACAGATACGCAGTATTTT
TRBJ2-3 | . | TRBV24-1 | TRBD2 | CATSDPTTSGGTDTQYF | TGTGCCACCAGTGACCCCACGACTAGCGGGGGCACAGATACGCAGTATTTT
TRBJ1-2 | . | TRBV6-6 | . | CASSYHIEFYGYTF | TGTGCCAGCAGTTACCATATAGAGTTCTATGGCTACACCTTC
TRBJ2-5 | . | TRBV5-6 | TRBD2 | CASSLAGGPRETQYF | TGTGCCAGCAGCTTGGCGGGGGGGCCCCGGGAGACCCAGTACTTC
TRBJ1-2 | . | TRBV3-1 | . | CASSQDLSGSVGYTF | TGTGCCAGCAGCCAAGATCTTTCGGGCAGCGTAGGCTACACCTTC
TRBJ2-7 | . | TRBV20-1 | TRBD2 | CSARDFRTSGYEQYF | TGCAGTGCTAGAGATTTCAGGACTAGCGGCTACGAGCAGTACTTC
TRBJ2-3 | . | TRBV9 | . | CASSERLALTDTQYF | TGTGCCAGCAGCGAACGTCTAGCGCTGACAGATACGCAGTATTTT
TRBJ1-6 | . | TRBV19 | . | CASFALHF | TGTGCCAGTTTCGCCCTCCACTTT
TRBJ2-2 | . | TRBV20-1 | . | CSARSGPGETGELFF | TGCAGTGCTAGGTCCGGTCCAGGGGAGACCGGGGAGCTGTTTTTT
TRBJ1-1 | . | TRBV28 | . | CASGWLNTEAFF | TGTGCCAGTGGATGGTTGAACACTGAAGCTTTCTTT
TRBJ2-7 | . | TRBV4-1 | . | CASSQGYIGYEQYF | TGCGCCAGCAGCCAAGGCTATATAGGATACGAGCAGTACTTC
TRBJ1-2 | . | TRBV29-1 | . | CSVDPGYTF | TGCAGCGTTGATCCTGGCTACACCTTC
TRBJ2-2 | . | TRBV27 | . | CASSLRVSTGELFF | TGTGCCAGCAGTTTAAGGGTCAGCACCGGGGAGCTGTTTTTT